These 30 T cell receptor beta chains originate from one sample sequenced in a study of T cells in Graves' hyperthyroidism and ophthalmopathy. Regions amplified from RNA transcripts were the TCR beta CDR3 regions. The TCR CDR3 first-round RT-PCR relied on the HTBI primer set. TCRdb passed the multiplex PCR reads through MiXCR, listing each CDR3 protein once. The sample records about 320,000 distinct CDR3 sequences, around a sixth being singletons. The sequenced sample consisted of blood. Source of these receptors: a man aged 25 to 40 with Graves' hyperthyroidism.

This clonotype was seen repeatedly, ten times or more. CDR3: CATSDFLGQPQHF. Here the CDR3 DNA reads TGTGCCACCAGTGATTTCCTGGGTCAGCCCCAGCATTTT. The chain uses TRBV24-1 and TRBJ1-5; D remains ambiguous. Per germline, CDR1 KGHDR and CDR2 SFDVKD. V was shortened by 1 base and J by 6 bases, with 6 bases between the two germline ends. CDR3 length: 13 amino acids.

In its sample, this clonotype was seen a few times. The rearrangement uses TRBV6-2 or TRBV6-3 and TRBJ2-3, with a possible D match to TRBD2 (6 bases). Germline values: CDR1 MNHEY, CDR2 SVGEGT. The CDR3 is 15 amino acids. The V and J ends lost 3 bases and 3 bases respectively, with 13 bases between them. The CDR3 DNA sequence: TGTGCCAGCAGTTATGATGGCGCGGGGACAGATACGCAGTATTTT. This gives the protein CASSYDGAGTDTQYF.

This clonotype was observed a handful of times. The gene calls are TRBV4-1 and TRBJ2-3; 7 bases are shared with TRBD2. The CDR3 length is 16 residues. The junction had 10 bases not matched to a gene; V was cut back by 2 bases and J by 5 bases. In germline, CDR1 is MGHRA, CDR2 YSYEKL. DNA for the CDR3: TGCGCCAGCAGCCAACGCGGGGGAGCCGGAGGAGATACGCAGTATTTT. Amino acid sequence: CASSQRGGAGGDTQYF.

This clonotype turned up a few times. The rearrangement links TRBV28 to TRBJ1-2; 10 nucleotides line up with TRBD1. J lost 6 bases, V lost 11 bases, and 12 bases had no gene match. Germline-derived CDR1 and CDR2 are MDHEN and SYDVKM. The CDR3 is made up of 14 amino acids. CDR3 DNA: TGTGCCGCTAAGGGGACAGGGGAATGGAATGGCTACACCTTC. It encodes CAAKGTGEWNGYTF.

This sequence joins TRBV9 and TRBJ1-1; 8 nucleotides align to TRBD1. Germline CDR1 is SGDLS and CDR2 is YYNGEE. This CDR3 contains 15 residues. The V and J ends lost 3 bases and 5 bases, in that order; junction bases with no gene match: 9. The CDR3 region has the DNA TGTGCCAGCAGCGCCAGCAGGACAGGGAGTACTGAAGCTTTCTTT. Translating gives CASSASRTGSTEAFF.

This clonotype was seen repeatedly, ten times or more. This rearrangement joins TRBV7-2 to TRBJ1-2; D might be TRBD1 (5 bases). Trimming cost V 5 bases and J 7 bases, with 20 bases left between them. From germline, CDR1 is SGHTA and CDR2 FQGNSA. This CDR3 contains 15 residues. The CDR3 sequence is CASSPRDLGGGGYTF. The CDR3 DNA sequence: TGTGCCAGCAGCCCGCGGGACCTCGGTGGTGGTGGCTACACCTTC.

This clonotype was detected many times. CDR3 region: CASSPGLRANVLTF. CDR3 nucleotide sequence: TGTGCCAGCAGCCCTGGACTGAGGGCCAACGTCCTGACTTTC. The V gene is TRBV11-2, the J gene TRBJ2-6, with D perhaps TRBD2 (5 bases). Germline CDR1 reads SGHAT; CDR2 reads FQNNGV. This CDR3 has 14 amino acids. Trimming left V 5 bases short and J 5 bases short, with 10 bases between.

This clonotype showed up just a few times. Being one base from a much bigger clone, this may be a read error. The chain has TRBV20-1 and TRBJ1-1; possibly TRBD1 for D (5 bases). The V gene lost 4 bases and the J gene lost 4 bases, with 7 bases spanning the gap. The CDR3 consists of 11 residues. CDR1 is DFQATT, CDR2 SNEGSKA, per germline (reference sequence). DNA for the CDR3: TGCAGTGCTACAAGGGGCACTGAAGCTTTCTTT. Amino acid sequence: CSATRGTEAFF.

The CDR3 DNA reads TGTGCCAGTAGTAAAAAGGGACTAGCGGGAGCAGATACGCAGTATTTT. As protein: CASSKKGLAGADTQYF. The rearrangement links TRBV19 to TRBJ2-3; 14 bases are shared with TRBD2. CDR3 length: 16 amino acids. In germline, CDR1 is LNHDA, CDR2 SQIVND (reference sequence). The V and J ends lost 4 bases and 4 bases, in that order; junction bases with no gene match: 4.

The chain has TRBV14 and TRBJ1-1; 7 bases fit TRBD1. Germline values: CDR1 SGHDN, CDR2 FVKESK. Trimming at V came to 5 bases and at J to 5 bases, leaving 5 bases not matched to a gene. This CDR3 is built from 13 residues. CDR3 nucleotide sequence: TGTGCCAGCAGCTTCGACAGGGAAACTGAAGCTTTCTTT. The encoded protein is CASSFDRETEAFF. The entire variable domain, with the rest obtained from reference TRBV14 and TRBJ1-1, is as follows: EAGVTQFPSHSVIEKGQTVTLRCDPISGHDNLYWYRRVMGKEIKFLLHFVKESKQDESGMPNNRFLAERTGGTYSTLKVQPAELEDSGVYFCASSFDRETEAFFGQGTRLTVV.

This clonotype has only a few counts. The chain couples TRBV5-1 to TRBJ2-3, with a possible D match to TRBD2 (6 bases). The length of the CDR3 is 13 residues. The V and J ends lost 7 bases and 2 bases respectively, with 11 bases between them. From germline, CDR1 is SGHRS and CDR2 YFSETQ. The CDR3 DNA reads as TGCGCCAGCGCGGAGGGACCCACAGATACGCAGTATTTT. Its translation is CASAEGPTDTQYF.

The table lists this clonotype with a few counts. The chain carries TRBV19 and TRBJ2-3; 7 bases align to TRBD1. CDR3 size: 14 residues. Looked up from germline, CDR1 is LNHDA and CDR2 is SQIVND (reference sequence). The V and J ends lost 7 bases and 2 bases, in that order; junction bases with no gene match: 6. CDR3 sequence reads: CASKDRSSTDTQYF. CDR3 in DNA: TGTGCCAGTAAGGACAGGTCCTCCACAGATACGCAGTATTTT.

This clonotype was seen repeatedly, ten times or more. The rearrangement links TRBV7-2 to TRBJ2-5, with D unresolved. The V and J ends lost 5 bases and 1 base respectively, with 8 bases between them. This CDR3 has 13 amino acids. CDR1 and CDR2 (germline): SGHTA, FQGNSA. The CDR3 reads CASSPTPQETQYF. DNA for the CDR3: TGTGCCAGCAGCCCCACACCCCAAGAGACCCAGTACTTC.

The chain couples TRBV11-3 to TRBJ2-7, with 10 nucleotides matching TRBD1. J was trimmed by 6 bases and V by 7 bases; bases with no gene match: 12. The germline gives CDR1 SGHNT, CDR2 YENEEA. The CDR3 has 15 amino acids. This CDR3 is CASTPEGTGAREQYF. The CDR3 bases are TGTGCCAGCACTCCGGAAGGGACAGGGGCCCGCGAGCAGTACTTC. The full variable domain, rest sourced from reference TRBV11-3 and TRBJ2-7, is EAGVVQSPRYKIIEKKQPVAFWCNPISGHNTLYWYLQNLGQGPELLIRYENEEAVDDSQLPKDRFSAERLKGVDSTLKIQPAELGDSAVYLCASTPEGTGAREQYFGPGTRLTVT.

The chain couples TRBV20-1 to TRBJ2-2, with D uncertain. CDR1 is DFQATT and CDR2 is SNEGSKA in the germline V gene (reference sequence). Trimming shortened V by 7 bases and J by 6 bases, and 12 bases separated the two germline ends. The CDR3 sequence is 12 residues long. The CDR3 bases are TGCAGTGTCGCACAACCGGCCGGGGAGCTGTTTTTT. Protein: CSVAQPAGELFF.

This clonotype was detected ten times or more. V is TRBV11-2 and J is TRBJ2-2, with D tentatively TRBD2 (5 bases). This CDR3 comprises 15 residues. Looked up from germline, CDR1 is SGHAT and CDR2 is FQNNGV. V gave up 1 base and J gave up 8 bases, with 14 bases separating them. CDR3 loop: CASSLGGVLGGELFF. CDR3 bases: TGTGCCAGCAGCTTAGGGGGAGTACTAGGAGGGGAGCTGTTTTTT.

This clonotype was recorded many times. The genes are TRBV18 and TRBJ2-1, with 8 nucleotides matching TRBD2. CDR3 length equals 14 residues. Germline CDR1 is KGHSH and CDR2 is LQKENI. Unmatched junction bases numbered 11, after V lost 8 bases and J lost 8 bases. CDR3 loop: CASRNSGMTDEQFF. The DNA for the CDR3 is TGTGCCAGCCGGAATAGCGGGATGACCGATGAGCAGTTCTTC.

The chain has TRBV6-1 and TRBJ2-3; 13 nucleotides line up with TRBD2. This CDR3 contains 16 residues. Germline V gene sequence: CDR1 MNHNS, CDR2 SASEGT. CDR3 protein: CAGEGGLAGGTDTQYF. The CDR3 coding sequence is TGTGCAGGGGAGGGTGGACTAGCGGGAGGCACAGATACGCAGTATTTT.

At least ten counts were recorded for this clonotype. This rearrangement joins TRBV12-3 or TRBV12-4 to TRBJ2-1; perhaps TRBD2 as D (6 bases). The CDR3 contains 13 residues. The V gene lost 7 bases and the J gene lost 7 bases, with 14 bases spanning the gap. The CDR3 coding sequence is TGTGCCAGCACCCCGTTTGCGGGGAATGAGCAGTTCTTC. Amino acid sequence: CASTPFAGNEQFF.

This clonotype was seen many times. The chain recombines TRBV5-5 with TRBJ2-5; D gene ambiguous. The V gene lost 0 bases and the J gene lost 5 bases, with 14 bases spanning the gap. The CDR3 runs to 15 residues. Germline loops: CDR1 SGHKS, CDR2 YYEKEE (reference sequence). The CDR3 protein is CASSLDREWRETQYF. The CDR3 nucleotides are TGTGCCAGCAGCTTGGATCGAGAGTGGCGGGAGACCCAGTACTTC.

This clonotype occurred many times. For the CDR3, the DNA is TGTGCCAGCAGCCGTCGGAGGGCGGGAGGGCCGAAAAATGAGCAGTTCTTC. Amino acids: CASSRRRAGGPKNEQFF. The chain has TRBV7-3 and TRBJ2-1; 9 bases align to TRBD2. Trimming cost V 5 bases and J 7 bases; bases outside gene matches: 15. The V gene's germline CDR1 is SGHTA and CDR2 FQGTGA. The CDR3 is 17 residues long.

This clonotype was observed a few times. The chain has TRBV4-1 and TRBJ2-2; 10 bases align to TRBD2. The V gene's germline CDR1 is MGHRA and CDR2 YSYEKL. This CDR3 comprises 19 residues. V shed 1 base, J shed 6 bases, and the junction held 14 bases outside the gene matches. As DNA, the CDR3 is TGCGCCAGCAGCCAAGCTTGGATTCTCGGACTAGCGGTTTCCGGGGAGCTGTTTTTT. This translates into CASSQAWILGLAVSGELFF.

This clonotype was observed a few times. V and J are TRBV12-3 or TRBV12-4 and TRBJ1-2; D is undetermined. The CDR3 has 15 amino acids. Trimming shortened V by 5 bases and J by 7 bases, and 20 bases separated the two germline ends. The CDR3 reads CASSVDGVMKAGYTF. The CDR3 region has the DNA TGTGCCAGCAGTGTCGACGGGGTGATGAAGGCTGGCTACACCTTC.

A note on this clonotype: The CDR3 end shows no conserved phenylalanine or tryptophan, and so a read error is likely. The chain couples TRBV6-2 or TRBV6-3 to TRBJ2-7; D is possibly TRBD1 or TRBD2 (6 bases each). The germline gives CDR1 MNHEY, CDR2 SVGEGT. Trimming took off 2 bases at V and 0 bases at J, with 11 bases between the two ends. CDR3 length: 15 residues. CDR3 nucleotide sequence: TGTGCCAGCAGTTACGGGGGCGGGACCTCCTACGAGCAGTACCTC. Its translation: CASSYGGGTSYEQYL.

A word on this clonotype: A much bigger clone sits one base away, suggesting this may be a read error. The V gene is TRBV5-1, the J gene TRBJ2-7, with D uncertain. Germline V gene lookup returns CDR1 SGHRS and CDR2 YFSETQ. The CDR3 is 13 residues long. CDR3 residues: CAGSLDLSYEQYF. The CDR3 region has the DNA TGCGCCGGCAGCTTGGACCTCTCCTACGAGCAGTACTTC.

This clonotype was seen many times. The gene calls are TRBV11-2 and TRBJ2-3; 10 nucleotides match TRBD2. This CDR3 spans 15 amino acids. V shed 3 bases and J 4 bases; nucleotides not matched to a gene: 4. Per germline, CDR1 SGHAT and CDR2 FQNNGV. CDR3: CASSFSSGSPDTQYF. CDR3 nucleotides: TGTGCCAGCAGCTTTTCTAGCGGGAGTCCAGATACGCAGTATTTT.

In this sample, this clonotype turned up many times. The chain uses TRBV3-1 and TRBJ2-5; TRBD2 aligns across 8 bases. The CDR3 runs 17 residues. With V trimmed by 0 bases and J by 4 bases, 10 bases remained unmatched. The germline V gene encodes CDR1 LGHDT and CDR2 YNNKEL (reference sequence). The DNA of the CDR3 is TGTGCCAGCAGCCAAGAGGGTCGCGGGAGGATTGGAGAGACCCAGTACTTC. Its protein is CASSQEGRGRIGETQYF.

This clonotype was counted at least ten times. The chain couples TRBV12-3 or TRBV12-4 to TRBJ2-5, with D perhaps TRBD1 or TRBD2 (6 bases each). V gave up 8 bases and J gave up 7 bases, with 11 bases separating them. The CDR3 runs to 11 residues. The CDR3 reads CASGGQGTQYF. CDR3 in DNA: TGTGCCAGCGGGGGGCAGGGGACCCAGTACTTC.

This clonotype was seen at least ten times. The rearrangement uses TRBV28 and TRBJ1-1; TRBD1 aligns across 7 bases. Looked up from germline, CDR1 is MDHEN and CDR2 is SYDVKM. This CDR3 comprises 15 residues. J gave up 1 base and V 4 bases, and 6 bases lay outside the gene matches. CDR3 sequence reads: CASSSTGASNTEAFF. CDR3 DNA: TGTGCCAGCAGTTCCACAGGGGCCTCGAACACTGAAGCTTTCTTT.

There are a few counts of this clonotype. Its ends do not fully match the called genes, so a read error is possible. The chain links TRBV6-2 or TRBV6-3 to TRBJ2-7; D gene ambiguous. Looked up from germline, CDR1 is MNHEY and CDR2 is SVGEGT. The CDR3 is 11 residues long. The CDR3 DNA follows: TGTGCCGGCAGTCCTGGTTACGAGCAGTACTTC. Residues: CAGSPGYEQYF.